This entry describes one T cell receptor beta chain. Its specificity is not known. Mismatch with germline at one junction end may stem from a read error. This specimen comes from a study of blood T cells in healthy people across ages. General study results and limits: A conclusive naive versus antigen-experienced comparison was prevented by the unsorted PBMCs.

CDR1 SQVTM and CDR2 ANQGSEA come from the germline V gene. The CDR3 contains 12 residues. Using a J-beta primer mix together with a sample-barcoded 5' primer, a second PCR was run for roughly 7 to 12 cycles. Template switching added a 12-random-nucleotide identifier to every cDNA molecule. A single record per CDR3 protein comes from TCRdb applying MiXCR to the 5' RACE reads. The table has hundreds of thousands of distinct CDR3 sequences, under 65% seen once. Each donor gave 9.5 to 10 milliliters of peripheral blood. PBMCs, at least 7 million per sample, were isolated. This rearrangement joins TRBV29-1 to TRBJ1-2, with D possibly being TRBD1 (6 bases). The sequence was collected from a woman older than 75 in good health. The specimen sequenced was blood. The CDR3 region has the DNA TGCAGCTTCTCCGGGACAATCTATGGCCACACCTTC. Amino acids: CSFSGTIYGHTF.